This T cell receptor (beta chain) was captured by sequencing in a study of technical replicates of blood from several donors. Here immunoSEQ multiplex PCR was the method, and the copy in TCRdb shows in-frame clones only, minus some. In the table there are approximately 69,000 clones, roughly 96% of which are singletons. Trimming at V came to 4 bases and at J to 4 bases, leaving 6 bases not matched to a gene. The length of the CDR3 is 14 residues. Per the germline V gene, CDR1 is LNHDA and CDR2 is SQIVND (reference sequence). The sequenced sample consisted of T cells isolated from PBMCs. The chain is built from TRBV19 and TRBJ1-2; TRBD1 matches 7 bases. The TCR originated in a human donor in good health. The CDR3 DNA reads TGTGCCAGTAGTACGACAGGGTTCGGCTATGGCTACACCTTC. Translation gives CASSTTGFGYGYTF.